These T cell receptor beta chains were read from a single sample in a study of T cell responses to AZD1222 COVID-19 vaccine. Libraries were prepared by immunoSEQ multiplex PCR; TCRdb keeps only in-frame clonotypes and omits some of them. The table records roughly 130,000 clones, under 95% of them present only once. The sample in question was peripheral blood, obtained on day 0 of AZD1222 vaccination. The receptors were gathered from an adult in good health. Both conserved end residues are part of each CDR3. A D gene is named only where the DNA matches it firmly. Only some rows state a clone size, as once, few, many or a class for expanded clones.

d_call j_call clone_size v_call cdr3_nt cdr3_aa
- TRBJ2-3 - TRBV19 TGTGCCAGTAGTATACAGGGACCAGATACGCAGTATTTT CASSIQGPDTQYF
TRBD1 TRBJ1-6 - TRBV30 TGTGCCTGGAGCAGGGGGTCGCATAATACGGTCCACTTT CAWSRGSHNTVHF
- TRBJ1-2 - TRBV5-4 TGTGCCAGCAGCTTGGGGGGGCCAGGGAATAGGGATGGCTACACCTTC CASSLGGPGNRDGYTF
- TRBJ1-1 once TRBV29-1 TGCAGCGTTAGGGGCGGGGACACTGAAGCTTTCTTT CSVRGGDTEAFF
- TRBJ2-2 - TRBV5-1 TGCGCCAGCAGCTTCGGGGTCGACGGGGAGCTGTTTTTT CASSFGVDGELFF
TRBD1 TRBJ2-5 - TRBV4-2 TGTGCCAGCAGCAAGGACAGGGTCGACGAGACCCAGTACTTC CASSKDRVDETQYF
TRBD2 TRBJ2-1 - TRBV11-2 TGTGCCAGCAGCTCGCTAGCGGGAGGGGGTGAGCAGTTCTTC CASSSLAGGGEQFF
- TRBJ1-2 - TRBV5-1 TGCGCCAGCAGTCGGGCCCAAGACGCCTATGGCTACACCTTC CASSRAQDAYGYTF
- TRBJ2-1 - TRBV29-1 TGCAGCGTTGAATTGGGGTCGGGAACCGATGAGCAGTTCTTC CSVELGSGTDEQFF
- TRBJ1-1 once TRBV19 TGTGCCAGTTATATTAAGGGATACACTGAAGCTTTCTTT CASYIKGYTEAFF
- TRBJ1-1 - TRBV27 TGTGCCAGCAGTTTGGGGGGGTGGGGGGCAAAGAACACTGAAGCTTTCTTT CASSLGGWGAKNTEAFF
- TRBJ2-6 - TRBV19 TGTGCCAGTAGTGAACAGGGCAGCGGTGGGGCCAACGTCCTGACTTTC CASSEQGSGGANVLTF
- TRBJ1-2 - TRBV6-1 TGTGCCAGCAGTGCCCAGCAGGGGTACTATGGCTACACCTTC CASSAQQGYYGYTF
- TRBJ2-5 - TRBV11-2 TGTGCCAGCAGCTTAGAGGTTCACCAGCAAGAGACCCAGTACTTC CASSLEVHQQETQYF
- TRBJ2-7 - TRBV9 TGTGCCAGCAGCGTAGGAGTCAGGCCCCCCTACGAGCAGTACTTC CASSVGVRPPYEQYF
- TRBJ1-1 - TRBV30 TGTGCCTGGAGCGAGACAGCGAACACTGAAGCTTTCTTT CAWSETANTEAFF
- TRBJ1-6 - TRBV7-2 TGTGCCAGCAGCCCCGAGGCCGGTCTATTTGCGGCCCTCCACTTT CASSPEAGLFAALHF
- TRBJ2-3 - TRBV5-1 TGCGCCAGCAGCTTGGACGGAGGGGCAGATACGCAGTATTTT CASSLDGGADTQYF
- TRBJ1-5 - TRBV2 TGTGCCAGCACCCAGGGTGGGAGCAATCAGCCCCAGCATTTT CASTQGGSNQPQHF
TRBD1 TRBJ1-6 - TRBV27 TGTGCCAGCAGTTCAGAACAGGGGGCGTATAATTCACCCCTCCACTTT CASSSEQGAYNSPLHF
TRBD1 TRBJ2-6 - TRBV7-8 TGTGCCAGCAGCTTAGACGTGGACAGGCAAATGGGGGCCAACGTCCTGACTTTC CASSLDVDRQMGANVLTF
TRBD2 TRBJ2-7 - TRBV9 TGTGCCAGCAGCCTACAAGGCGGGAGGGCGACCTACGAGCAGTACTTC CASSLQGGRATYEQYF
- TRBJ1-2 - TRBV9 TGTGCCAGCAGCGTAGGAAGGGGGGCCTATGGCTACACCTTC CASSVGRGAYGYTF
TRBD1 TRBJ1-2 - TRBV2 TGTGCCAGCAGTGCAGGGGGCCCAGCTAACTATGGCTACACCTTC CASSAGGPANYGYTF
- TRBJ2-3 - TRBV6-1 TGTGCCAGCAGTGATGGCAAAGGCCTCACAGATACGCAGTATTTT CASSDGKGLTDTQYF
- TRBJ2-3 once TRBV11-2 TGTGCCAGCAGCTTCCCCGGGACCGTCGCAGATACGCAGTATTTT CASSFPGTVADTQYF
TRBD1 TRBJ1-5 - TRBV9 TGTGCCAGCAGCGCGATGACAGGGGAGGGCCAGCCCCAGCATTTT CASSAMTGEGQPQHF
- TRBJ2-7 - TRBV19 TGTGCCAGTAGTTCTCCCTACGAGCAGTACTTC CASSSPYEQYF
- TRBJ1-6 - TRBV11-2 TGTGCCAGCAGCTTGCGTAATTCACCCCTCCACTTT CASSLRNSPLHF
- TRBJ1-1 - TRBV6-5 TGTGCCAGCGCGCCCCGACTTATGAACACTGAAGCTTTCTTT CASAPRLMNTEAFF
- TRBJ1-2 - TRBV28 TGTGCCAGCAGTCCCGCCACGTGGGCAGGCGGAGGAGCTAACTATGGCTACACCTTC CASSPATWAGGGANYGYTF
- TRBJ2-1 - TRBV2 TGTGCCAGCAGTGAGTGGGGGATCAATGAGCAGTTCTTC CASSEWGINEQFF
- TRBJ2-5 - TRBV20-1 TGCAGTGCAAGTAGTGAGTTAGAACTAGCAGAGACCCAGTACTTC CSASSELELAETQYF
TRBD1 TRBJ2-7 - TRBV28 TGTGCCAGCCAGCGGGACAGGGGAATATACGAGCAGTACTTC CASQRDRGIYEQYF
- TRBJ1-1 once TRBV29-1 TGCAGCGTTGGTCGGGGGGGGAACACTGAAGCTTTCTTT CSVGRGGNTEAFF